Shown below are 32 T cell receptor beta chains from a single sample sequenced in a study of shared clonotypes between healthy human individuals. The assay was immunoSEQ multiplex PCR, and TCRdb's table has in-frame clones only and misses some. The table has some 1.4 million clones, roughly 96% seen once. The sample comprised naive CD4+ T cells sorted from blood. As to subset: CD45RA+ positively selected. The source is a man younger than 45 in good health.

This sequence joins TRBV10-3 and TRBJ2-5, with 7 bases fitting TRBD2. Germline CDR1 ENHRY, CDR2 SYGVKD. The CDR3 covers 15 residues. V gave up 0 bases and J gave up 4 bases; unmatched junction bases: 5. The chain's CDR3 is CAISESRGEGETQYF. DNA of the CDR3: TGTGCCATCAGTGAGTCTAGAGGGGAGGGAGAGACCCAGTACTTC.

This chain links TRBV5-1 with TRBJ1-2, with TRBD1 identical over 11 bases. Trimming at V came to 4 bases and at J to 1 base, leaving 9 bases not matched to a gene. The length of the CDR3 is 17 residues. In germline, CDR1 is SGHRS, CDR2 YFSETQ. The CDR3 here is CASSGADRGRSNYGYTF. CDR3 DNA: TGCGCCAGCAGCGGGGCGGACAGGGGGCGGAGTAACTATGGCTACACCTTC. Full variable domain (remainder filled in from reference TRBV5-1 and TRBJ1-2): KAGVTQTPRYLIKTRGQQVTLSCSPISGHRSVSWYQQTPGQGLQFLFEYFSETQRNKGNFPGRFSGRQFSNSRSEMNVSTLELGDSALYLCASSGADRGRSNYGYTFGSGTRLTVV.

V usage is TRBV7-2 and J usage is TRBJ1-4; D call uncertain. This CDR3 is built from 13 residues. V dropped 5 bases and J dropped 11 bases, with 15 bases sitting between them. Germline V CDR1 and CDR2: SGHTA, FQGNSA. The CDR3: CASSPGSSRKLFF. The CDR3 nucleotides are TGTGCCAGCAGCCCCGGTTCTTCGCGTAAACTGTTTTTT.

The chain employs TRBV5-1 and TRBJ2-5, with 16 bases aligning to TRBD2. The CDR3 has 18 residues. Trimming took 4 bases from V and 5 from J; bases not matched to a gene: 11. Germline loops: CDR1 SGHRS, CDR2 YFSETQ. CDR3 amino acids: CASSLHGTSGRVRETQYF. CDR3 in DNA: TGCGCCAGCAGCCTCCACGGGACTAGCGGGAGGGTCAGGGAGACCCAGTACTTC.

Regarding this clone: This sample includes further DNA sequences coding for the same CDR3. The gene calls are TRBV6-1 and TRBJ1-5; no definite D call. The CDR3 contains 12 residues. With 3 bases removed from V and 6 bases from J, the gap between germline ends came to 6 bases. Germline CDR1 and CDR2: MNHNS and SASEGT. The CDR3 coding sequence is TGTGCCAGCAGTGAGGTCGGTCAGCCCCAGCATTTT. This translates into CASSEVGQPQHF.

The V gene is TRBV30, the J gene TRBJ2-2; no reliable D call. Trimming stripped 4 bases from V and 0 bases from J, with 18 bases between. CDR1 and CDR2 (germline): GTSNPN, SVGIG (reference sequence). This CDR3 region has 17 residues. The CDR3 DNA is TGTGCCTGGACTAAGAATTCGCAGGCCTCGAACACCGGGGAGCTGTTTTTT. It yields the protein CAWTKNSQASNTGELFF. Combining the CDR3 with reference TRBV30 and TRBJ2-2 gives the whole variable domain SQTIHQWPATLVQPVGSPLSLECTVEGTSNPNLYWYRQAAGRGLQLLFYSVGIGQISSEVPQNLSASRPQDRQFILSSKKLLLSDSGFYLCAWTKNSQASNTGELFFGEGSRLTVL.

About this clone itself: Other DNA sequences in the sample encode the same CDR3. The CDR3 sequence: CASSPSGNTGELFF. DNA of the CDR3: TGCGCCAGCAGCCCTAGCGGGAACACCGGGGAGCTGTTTTTT. This chain uses TRBV5-1 with TRBJ2-2, with 7 positions matching TRBD2. Germline assignment: CDR1 SGHRS and CDR2 YFSETQ. Trimming cost V 4 bases and J 1 base; bases outside gene matches: 1. The CDR3 runs 14 residues.

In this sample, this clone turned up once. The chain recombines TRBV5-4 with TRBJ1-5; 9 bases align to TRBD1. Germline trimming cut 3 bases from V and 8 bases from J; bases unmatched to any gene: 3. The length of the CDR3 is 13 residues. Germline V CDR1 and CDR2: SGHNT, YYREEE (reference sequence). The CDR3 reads CASSSDRGKPQHF. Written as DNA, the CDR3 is TGTGCCAGCAGCTCGGACAGGGGTAAGCCCCAGCATTTT.

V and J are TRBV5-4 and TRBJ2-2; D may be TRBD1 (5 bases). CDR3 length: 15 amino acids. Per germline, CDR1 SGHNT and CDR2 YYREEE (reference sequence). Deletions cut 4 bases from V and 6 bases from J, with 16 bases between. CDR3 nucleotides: TGTGCCAGCAGCCACGGCCAGGGTAGGGCCGGGGAGCTGTTTTTT. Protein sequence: CASSHGQGRAGELFF.

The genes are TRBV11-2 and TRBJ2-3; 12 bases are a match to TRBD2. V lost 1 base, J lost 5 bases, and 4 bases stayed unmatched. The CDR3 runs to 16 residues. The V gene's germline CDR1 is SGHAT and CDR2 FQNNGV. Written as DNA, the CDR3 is TGTGCCAGCAGCTTAGTCCTAGCGGGAGGGAGAGATACGCAGTATTTT. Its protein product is CASSLVLAGGRDTQYF.

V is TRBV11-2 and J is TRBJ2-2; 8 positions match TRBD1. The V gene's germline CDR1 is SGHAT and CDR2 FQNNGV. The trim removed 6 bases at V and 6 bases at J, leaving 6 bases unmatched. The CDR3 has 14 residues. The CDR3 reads CASSPDRVSGELFF. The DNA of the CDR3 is TGTGCCAGCAGTCCGGACAGGGTGTCCGGGGAGCTGTTTTTT.

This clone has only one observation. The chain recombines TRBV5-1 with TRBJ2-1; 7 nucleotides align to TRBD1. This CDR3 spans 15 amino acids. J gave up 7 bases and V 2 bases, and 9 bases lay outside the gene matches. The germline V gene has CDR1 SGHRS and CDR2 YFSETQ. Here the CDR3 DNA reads TGCGCCAGCAGCTTACGACAGGGAAGAGGGAATGAGCAGTTCTTC. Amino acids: CASSLRQGRGNEQFF.

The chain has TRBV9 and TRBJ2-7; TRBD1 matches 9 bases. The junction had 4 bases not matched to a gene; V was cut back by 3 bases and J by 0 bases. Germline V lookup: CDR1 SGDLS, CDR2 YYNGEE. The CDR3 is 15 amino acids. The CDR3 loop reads CASSAMGQGSYEQYF. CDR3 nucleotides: TGTGCCAGCAGCGCTATGGGACAGGGCTCCTACGAGCAGTACTTC.

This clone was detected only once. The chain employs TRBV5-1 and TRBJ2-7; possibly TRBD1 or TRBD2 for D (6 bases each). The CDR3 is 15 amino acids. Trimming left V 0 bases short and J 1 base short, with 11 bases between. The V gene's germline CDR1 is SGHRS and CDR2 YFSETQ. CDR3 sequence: CASSLVGGASYEQYF. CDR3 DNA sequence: TGCGCCAGCAGCTTGGTGGGGGGCGCGTCCTACGAGCAGTACTTC. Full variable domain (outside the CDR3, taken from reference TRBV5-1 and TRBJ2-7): KAGVTQTPRYLIKTRGQQVTLSCSPISGHRSVSWYQQTPGQGLQFLFEYFSETQRNKGNFPGRFSGRQFSNSRSEMNVSTLELGDSALYLCASSLVGGASYEQYFGPGTRLTVT.

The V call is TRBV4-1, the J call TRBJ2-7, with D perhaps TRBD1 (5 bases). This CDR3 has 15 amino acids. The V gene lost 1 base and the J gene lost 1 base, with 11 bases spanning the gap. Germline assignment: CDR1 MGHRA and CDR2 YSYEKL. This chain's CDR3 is CASSQALQGSYEQYF. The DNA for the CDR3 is TGCGCCAGCAGCCAAGCTCTCCAGGGATCCTACGAGCAGTACTTC.

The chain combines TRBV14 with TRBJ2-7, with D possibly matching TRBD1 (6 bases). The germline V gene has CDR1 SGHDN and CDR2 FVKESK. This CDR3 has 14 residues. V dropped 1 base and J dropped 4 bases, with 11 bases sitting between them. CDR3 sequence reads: CASSQVGQLYEQYF. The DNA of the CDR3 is TGTGCCAGCAGCCAAGTCGGACAGCTGTACGAGCAGTACTTC.

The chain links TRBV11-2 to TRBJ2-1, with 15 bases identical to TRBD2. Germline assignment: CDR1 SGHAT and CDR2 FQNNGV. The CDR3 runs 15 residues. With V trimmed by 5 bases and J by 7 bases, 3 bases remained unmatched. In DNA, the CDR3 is TGTGCCAGCAGCGCCGGGACTAGCGGGGGGAATGAGCAGTTCTTC. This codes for CASSAGTSGGNEQFF. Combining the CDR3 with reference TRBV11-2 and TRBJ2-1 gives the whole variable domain EAGVAQSPRYKIIEKRQSVAFWCNPISGHATLYWYQQILGQGPKLLIQFQNNGVVDDSQLPKDRFSAERLKGVDSTLKIQPAKLEDSAVYLCASSAGTSGGNEQFFGPGTRLTVL.

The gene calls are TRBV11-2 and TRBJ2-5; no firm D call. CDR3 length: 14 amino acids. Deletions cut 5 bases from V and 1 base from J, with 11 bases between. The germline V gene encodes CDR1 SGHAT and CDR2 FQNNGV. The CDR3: CASSIATPQETQYF. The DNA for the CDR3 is TGTGCCAGCAGCATCGCCACCCCCCAAGAGACCCAGTACTTC.

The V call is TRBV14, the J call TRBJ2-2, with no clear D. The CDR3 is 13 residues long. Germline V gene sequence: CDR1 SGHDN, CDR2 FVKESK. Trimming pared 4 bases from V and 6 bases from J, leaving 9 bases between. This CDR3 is CASSRVIPGELFF. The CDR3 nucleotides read TGTGCCAGCAGCCGCGTCATACCCGGGGAGCTGTTTTTT.

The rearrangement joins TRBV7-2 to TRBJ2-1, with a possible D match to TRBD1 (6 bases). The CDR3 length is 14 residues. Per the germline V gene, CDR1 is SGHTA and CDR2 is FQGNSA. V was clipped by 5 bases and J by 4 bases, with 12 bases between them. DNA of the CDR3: TGTGCCAGCAGCATTCGACAGGTTTACAATGAGCAGTTCTTC. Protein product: CASSIRQVYNEQFF.

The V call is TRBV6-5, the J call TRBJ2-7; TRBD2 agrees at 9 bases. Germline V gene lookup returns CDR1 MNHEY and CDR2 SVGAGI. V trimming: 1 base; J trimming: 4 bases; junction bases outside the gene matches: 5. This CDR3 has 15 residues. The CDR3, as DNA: TGTGCCAGCAGTTACTGGCGGGAGGGCCCGTACGAGCAGTACTTC. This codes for CASSYWREGPYEQYF.

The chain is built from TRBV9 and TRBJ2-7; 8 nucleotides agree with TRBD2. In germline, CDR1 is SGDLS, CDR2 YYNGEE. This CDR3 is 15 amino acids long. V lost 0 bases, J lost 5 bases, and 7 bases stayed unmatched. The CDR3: CASSVDGGRKNEQYF. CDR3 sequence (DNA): TGTGCCAGCAGCGTAGATGGCGGGAGGAAAAACGAGCAGTACTTC.

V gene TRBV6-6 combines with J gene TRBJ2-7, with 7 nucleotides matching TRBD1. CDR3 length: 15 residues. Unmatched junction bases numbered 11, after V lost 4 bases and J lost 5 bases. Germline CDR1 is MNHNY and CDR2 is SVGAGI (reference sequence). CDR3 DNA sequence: TGTGCCAGCAGTTTATGGACAGGACCAGGCAACGAGCAGTACTTC. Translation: CASSLWTGPGNEQYF.

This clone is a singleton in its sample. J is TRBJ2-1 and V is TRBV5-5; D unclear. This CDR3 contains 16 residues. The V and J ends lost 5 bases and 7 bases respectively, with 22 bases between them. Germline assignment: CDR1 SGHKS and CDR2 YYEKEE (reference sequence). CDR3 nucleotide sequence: TGTGCCAGCAGTCGTACGCCAACTATTCACGAAAATGAGCAGTTCTTC. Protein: CASSRTPTIHENEQFF.

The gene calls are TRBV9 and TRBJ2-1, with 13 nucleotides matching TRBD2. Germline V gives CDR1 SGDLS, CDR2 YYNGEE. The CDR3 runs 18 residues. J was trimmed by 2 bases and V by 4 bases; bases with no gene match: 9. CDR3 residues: CASSPPTSGGGPYNEQFF. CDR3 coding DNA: TGTGCCAGCAGCCCCCCTACTAGCGGGGGGGGACCCTACAATGAGCAGTTCTTC.

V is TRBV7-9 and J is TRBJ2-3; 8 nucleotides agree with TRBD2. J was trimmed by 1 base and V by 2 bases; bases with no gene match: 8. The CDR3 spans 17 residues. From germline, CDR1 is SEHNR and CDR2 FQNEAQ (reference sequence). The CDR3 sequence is CASSLWLAGRGTDTQYF. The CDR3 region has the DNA TGTGCCAGCAGCTTATGGCTAGCGGGCCGCGGCACAGATACGCAGTATTTT.

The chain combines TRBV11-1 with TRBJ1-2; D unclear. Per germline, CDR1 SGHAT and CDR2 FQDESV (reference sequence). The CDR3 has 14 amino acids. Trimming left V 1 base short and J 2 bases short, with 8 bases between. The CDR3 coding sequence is TGTGCCAGCAGCTTAGTTCCCGGCAACTATGGCTACACCTTC. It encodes CASSLVPGNYGYTF.

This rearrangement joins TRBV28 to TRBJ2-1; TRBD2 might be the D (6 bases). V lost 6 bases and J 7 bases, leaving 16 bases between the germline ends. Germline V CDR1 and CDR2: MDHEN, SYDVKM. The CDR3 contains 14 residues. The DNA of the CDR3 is TGTGCCAGCAGCTTCGGGTCGGGAGTTAATGAGCAGTTCTTC. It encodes CASSFGSGVNEQFF.

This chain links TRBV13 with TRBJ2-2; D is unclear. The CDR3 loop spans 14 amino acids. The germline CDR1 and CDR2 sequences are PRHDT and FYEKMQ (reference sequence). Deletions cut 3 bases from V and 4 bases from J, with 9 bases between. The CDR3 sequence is CASSFWRGTGELFF. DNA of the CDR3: TGTGCCAGCAGCTTTTGGAGAGGCACCGGGGAGCTGTTTTTT.

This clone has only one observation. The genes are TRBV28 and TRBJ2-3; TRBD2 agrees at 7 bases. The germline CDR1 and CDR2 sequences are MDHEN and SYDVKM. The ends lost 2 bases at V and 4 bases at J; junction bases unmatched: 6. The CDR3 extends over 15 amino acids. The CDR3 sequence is CASSLAGVVSDTQYF. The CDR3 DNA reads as TGTGCCAGCAGTTTAGCGGGAGTAGTCTCAGATACGCAGTATTTT.

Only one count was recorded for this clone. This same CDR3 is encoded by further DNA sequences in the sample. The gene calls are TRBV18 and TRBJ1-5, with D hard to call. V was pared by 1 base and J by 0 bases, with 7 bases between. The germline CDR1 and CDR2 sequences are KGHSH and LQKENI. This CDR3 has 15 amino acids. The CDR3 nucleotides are TGTGCCAGCTCACCACTGGGAGATAGCAATCAGCCCCAGCATTTT. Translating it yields CASSPLGDSNQPQHF.

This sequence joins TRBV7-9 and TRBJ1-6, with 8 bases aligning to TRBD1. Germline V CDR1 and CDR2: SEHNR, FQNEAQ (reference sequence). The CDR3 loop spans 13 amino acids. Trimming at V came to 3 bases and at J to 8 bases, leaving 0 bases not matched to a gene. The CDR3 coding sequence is TGTGCCAGCAGCTTGACAGGGGATTCACCCCTCCACTTT. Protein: CASSLTGDSPLHF.